This T cell receptor (beta chain) was sequenced in a study of type 1 regulatory T cells. Germline V CDR1 and CDR2: DFQATT, SNEGSKA (reference sequence). Trimming at V came to 7 bases and at J to 5 bases, leaving 8 bases not matched to a gene. The CDR3 has 12 amino acids. TCRdb recomputed calls from the reads with MiXCR, one row per CDR3 protein. This sample yields some 89,000 distinct CDR3 sequences, of which around a third are seen a single time; around 2.2% belongs to the top ten. Input material: CD4+ T cells, either the whole sample or a sorted fraction (not recorded which). This chain uses TRBV20-1 with TRBJ2-7; 7 bases line up with TRBD1. This sequence originates from a human donor in good health. As DNA, the CDR3 is TGCAGTGGGTACAAAGACAGGGACGAGCAGTACTTC. The encoded protein is CSGYKDRDEQYF.